A few counts support the clone carrying this TCR beta chain. Its target is unknown. This PCR relied on a set of 60 Vbeta primers and 13 Jbeta primers. Clones were read by immunoSEQ multiplex PCR, and TCRdb kept only the in-frame ones, dropping some. The sample yields 99,000 or so clones, roughly 12% seen once. These data belong to a study of cytomegalovirus exposure and HLA in healthy donors. Regarding the study as a whole: Most sequenced TCRs were rare (though some public TCRs occurred in many donors). Later analysis found that TCR beta chains associated with HLA were more clonally expanded than other, equally common chains. Presence/absence analyses rested on an assumption that sequencing depth was roughly uniform across donors. Earlier analysis found most TCR beta V segments productive about 90% or about 30% of the time.

Losses at the gene ends were 5 bases for V and 10 bases for J; bases not matched to a gene: 1. The CDR3 runs 11 residues. Germline V gives CDR1 SGHVS, CDR2 FNYEAQ. The TCR sequence derives from a man aged 40-49 years in good health and CMV-seropositive. Sequences were obtained from PBMCs. The chain recombines TRBV7-6 with TRBJ2-1; 8 bases line up with TRBD2. Written as DNA, the CDR3 is TGTGCCAGCAGCACGGGAGGGGAGCAGTTCTTC. Its protein product is CASSTGGEQFF.